One sample yielded the 26 T cell receptor beta chains listed below, sequenced in a study of cytomegalovirus exposure and HLA in healthy donors. Clones were sequenced by immunoSEQ multiplex PCR, and TCRdb holds only the in-frame ones, with some missing. The data show some 41,000 clones, 93% seen once. Sequencing used PBMCs. The origin of the receptors is a woman younger than 35 in good health and CMV-seronegative.

J is TRBJ2-7 and V is TRBV7-2; TRBD1 aligns across 10 bases. The trim removed 5 bases at V and 3 bases at J, leaving 7 bases unmatched. Germline assignment: CDR1 SGHTA and CDR2 FQGNSA. This CDR3 contains 15 residues. CDR3 protein: CASSPTGGLNYEQYF. CDR3 nucleotide sequence: TGTGCCAGCAGCCCGACAGGGGGCCTGAACTACGAGCAGTACTTC.

This clone was seen only a few times. The chain employs TRBV6-4 and TRBJ2-3, with 7 bases lining up with TRBD2. Germline V gives CDR1 MRHNA, CDR2 SNTAGT. Trimming at V came to 6 bases and at J to 1 base, leaving 1 base not matched to a gene. The CDR3 covers 13 residues. The CDR3 DNA reads TGTGCCAGCAGCACTAGCGGCACAGATACGCAGTATTTT. Its protein is CASSTSGTDTQYF.

J is TRBJ2-7 and V is TRBV14; D might be TRBD2 (6 bases). Germline CDR1 is SGHDN and CDR2 is FVKESK. V shed 5 bases and J shed 3 bases, with 17 bases lying between them. This CDR3 has 15 amino acids. The CDR3 loop reads CASSRMRDSFYEQYF. CDR3 DNA sequence: TGTGCCAGCAGCAGGATGCGGGACTCCTTCTACGAGCAGTACTTC.

The chain combines TRBV4-2 with TRBJ1-1; D perhaps matches TRBD1 (6 bases). The germline gives CDR1 LGHNA, CDR2 YNFKEQ. This CDR3 spans 16 amino acids. V lost 1 base to trimming and J lost 2 bases, with 14 bases between them. The CDR3 nucleotides are TGTGCCAGCAGCCAAGCTCTGAGGGGGGGAAACACTGAAGCTTTCTTT. Amino acid sequence: CASSQALRGGNTEAFF.

The chain couples TRBV7-8 to TRBJ2-1, with no clear D. Deletions cut 2 bases from V and 2 bases from J, with 10 bases between. Germline V gives CDR1 SGHVS, CDR2 FQNEAQ. The CDR3 covers 15 residues. For the CDR3, the DNA is TGTGCCAGCAGCTTAAACCGCAGAACCTACAATGAGCAGTTCTTC. It specifies CASSLNRRTYNEQFF.

The J gene is TRBJ1-3, the V gene TRBV2; maybe TRBD1 (5 bases). Per germline, CDR1 SNHLY and CDR2 FYNNEI. The CDR3 covers 14 residues. Trimming pared 4 bases from V and 5 bases from J, leaving 12 bases between. The CDR3: CASSVAGFRNTIYF. The CDR3 region has the DNA TGTGCCAGCAGTGTCGCAGGGTTTCGAAACACCATATATTTT. Full variable domain (outside the CDR3, taken from reference TRBV2 and TRBJ1-3): EPEVTQTPSHQVTQMGQEVILRCVPISNHLYFYWYRQILGQKVEFLVSFYNNEISEKSEIFDDQFSVERPDGSNFTLKIRSTKLEDSAMYFCASSVAGFRNTIYFGEGSWLTVV.

The genes are TRBV13 and TRBJ1-1; D is possibly TRBD1 (5 bases). The germline V gene has CDR1 PRHDT and CDR2 FYEKMQ (reference sequence). The CDR3 consists of 14 residues. V was clipped by 0 bases and J by 9 bases, with 14 bases between them. The CDR3 is CASSLGVGASKAFF. The CDR3 DNA follows: TGTGCCAGCAGCTTAGGTGTTGGGGCAAGCAAAGCTTTCTTT.

The chain employs TRBV30 and TRBJ2-3; 9 bases match TRBD2. The junction had 5 bases not matched to a gene; V was cut back by 1 base and J by 0 bases. Germline V gives CDR1 GTSNPN, CDR2 SVGIG (reference sequence). The CDR3 is 16 amino acids. CDR3 sequence reads: CAWSESSGMSTDTQYF. The CDR3 DNA reads TGTGCCTGGAGTGAGTCTAGCGGGATGAGCACAGATACGCAGTATTTT.

The chain couples TRBV30 to TRBJ2-2, with 9 bases that match TRBD2. V lost 4 bases to trimming and J lost 1 base; unmatched junction nucleotides: 4. The CDR3 sequence is 15 residues long. Germline V lookup: CDR1 GTSNPN, CDR2 SVGIG (reference sequence). This CDR3 is CAWTSGALNTGELFF. The CDR3 coding sequence is TGTGCCTGGACTAGCGGGGCCCTGAACACCGGGGAGCTGTTTTTT.

V is TRBV18 and J is TRBJ1-2, with D possibly being TRBD1 (5 bases). Germline V CDR1 and CDR2: KGHSH, LQKENI. Between the trimmed V and J ends, which lost 3 bases and 4 bases, there was a span of 9 bases. This CDR3 contains 13 residues. CDR3 coding DNA: TGTGCCAGCTCACCCGGGGGTAGCTATGGCTACACCTTC. It yields the protein CASSPGGSYGYTF.

The rearrangement uses TRBV29-1 and TRBJ1-4, with D tentatively TRBD1 (5 bases). This CDR3 has 13 residues. The germline V and J ends were trimmed by 5 bases and 7 bases, with 14 bases remaining between them. Germline CDR1 SQVTM, CDR2 ANQGSEA. The CDR3 loop is CSVLQGWGEKLFF. The CDR3 nucleotides are TGCAGCGTTCTTCAGGGTTGGGGTGAAAAACTGTTTTTT.

V is TRBV9 and J is TRBJ2-7, with 8 bases matching TRBD1. This CDR3 spans 15 amino acids. Germline V gene data show CDR1 as SGDLS and CDR2 as YYNGEE. The V gene end was trimmed by 0 bases and the J gene end by 3 bases; junction bases not matched to a gene: 5. The CDR3 sequence is CASSVGDRGIYEQYF. The CDR3 coding sequence is TGTGCCAGCAGCGTAGGCGACAGGGGAATCTACGAGCAGTACTTC.

Here the CDR3 DNA reads TGCGCCAGCAGCTTGGGCCAGGGAAAAGGCAATGAGCAGTTCTTC. It specifies CASSLGQGKGNEQFF. The chain links TRBV5-1 to TRBJ2-1, with a possible D match to TRBD1 (5 bases). The CDR3 has 15 amino acids. Looked up from germline, CDR1 is SGHRS and CDR2 is YFSETQ. The V and J ends lost 0 bases and 6 bases respectively, with 13 bases between them.

This clone has more than one count but fewer than ten. The chain links TRBV2 to TRBJ2-7; D gene ambiguous. Germline-derived CDR1 and CDR2 are SNHLY and FYNNEI. The ends were cut back, 4 bases at V and 7 bases at J, with 14 bases in the middle. There are 13 residues in the CDR3. Here the CDR3 reads CASSALPSLEQYF. In nucleotides, the CDR3 is TGTGCCAGCAGTGCCCTCCCCTCGTTAGAGCAGTACTTC.

The J gene is TRBJ2-3, the V gene TRBV28; the match to TRBD2 covers 9 bases. Trimming cost V 2 bases and J 13 bases; bases outside gene matches: 13. Germline V gives CDR1 MDHEN, CDR2 SYDVKM. The CDR3 has 15 amino acids. This chain's CDR3 is CASSLGSFSGREKYF. The CDR3 DNA reads TGTGCCAGCAGTTTAGGTTCATTTAGCGGGAGAGAGAAGTATTTT.

This clone appeared a few times. The V gene is TRBV27, the J gene TRBJ2-7, with D perhaps matching TRBD2 (5 bases). Germline CDR1 is MNHEY and CDR2 is SMNVEV (reference sequence). Trimming removed 5 bases from V and 4 bases from J, with 15 bases in between. The CDR3 sequence is 14 residues long. The CDR3 DNA reads as TGTGCCAGCAGTCCCACCGGACTCGGTTACGAGCAGTACTTC. Amino acids: CASSPTGLGYEQYF.

V gene TRBV14 combines with J gene TRBJ2-7; D is possibly TRBD2 (6 bases). The germline V gene encodes CDR1 SGHDN and CDR2 FVKESK. There are 14 residues in the CDR3. Trimming took 4 bases from V and 7 from J, leaving 17 bases between them. This chain's CDR3 is CASSPAVGRWEQYF. In DNA form, the CDR3 reads TGTGCCAGCAGCCCAGCGGTTGGGAGGTGGGAGCAGTACTTC.

The chain recombines TRBV5-1 with TRBJ1-1; no reliable D call. CDR1 is SGHRS and CDR2 is YFSETQ in the germline V gene. This CDR3 region has 14 residues. V lost 2 bases and J lost 4, with 12 bases in between. Here the CDR3 reads CASSFREVGTEAFF. CDR3 DNA: TGCGCCAGCAGCTTTCGGGAAGTCGGCACTGAAGCTTTCTTT. The variable domain in full, with the rest retrieved from reference TRBV5-1 and TRBJ1-1, is KAGVTQTPRYLIKTRGQQVTLSCSPISGHRSVSWYQQTPGQGLQFLFEYFSETQRNKGNFPGRFSGRQFSNSRSEMNVSTLELGDSALYLCASSFREVGTEAFFGQGTRLTVV.

J is TRBJ2-2 and V is TRBV13; TRBD1 matches at 9 bases. Germline V lookup: CDR1 PRHDT, CDR2 FYEKMQ (reference sequence). V lost 1 base, J lost 7 bases, and 4 bases stayed unmatched. The CDR3 has 15 amino acids. This CDR3 is CASSLEQGANGELFF. The DNA of the CDR3 is TGTGCCAGCAGCTTAGAACAGGGGGCTAACGGGGAGCTGTTTTTT.

V gene TRBV5-6 combines with J gene TRBJ2-1; tentative D call: TRBD2 (5 bases). Germline-derived CDR1 and CDR2 are SGHDT and YYEEEE. The CDR3 covers 14 residues. V lost 5 bases and J 2 bases, leaving 11 bases between the germline ends. The CDR3 region is CASSGGTTYNEQFF. The CDR3 DNA reads TGTGCCAGCAGTGGAGGTACAACCTACAATGAGCAGTTCTTC.

The rearrangement joins TRBV27 to TRBJ1-2, with D maybe TRBD1 (5 bases). Germline V gives CDR1 MNHEY, CDR2 SMNVEV (reference sequence). V lost 6 bases and J lost 4, with 18 bases in between. The CDR3 is 15 amino acids. The CDR3 loop reads CASSPLFKGSYGYTF. CDR3 nucleotide sequence: TGTGCCAGCAGCCCTCTTTTCAAGGGGTCCTATGGCTACACCTTC.

The J gene is TRBJ1-6, the V gene TRBV2; 8 bases line up with TRBD1. The CDR3 extends over 15 amino acids. The trim removed 6 bases at V and 7 bases at J, leaving 8 bases unmatched. Germline V gene data show CDR1 as SNHLY and CDR2 as FYNNEI. The CDR3 DNA is TGTGCCAGCAGCCGCAGGGGGCGCTTGAATTCACCCCTCCACTTT. Translated, it gives CASSRRGRLNSPLHF.

The chain combines TRBV6-6 with TRBJ1-2; 7 bases are shared with TRBD1. CDR3 length: 14 amino acids. Trimming took 7 bases from V and 1 from J; bases not matched to a gene: 6. Germline CDR1 and CDR2: MNHNY and SVGAGI (reference sequence). CDR3 sequence: CASIDRVNNYGYTF. Here the CDR3 DNA reads TGTGCCAGCATTGACAGGGTGAATAACTATGGCTACACCTTC.

V gene TRBV9 combines with J gene TRBJ1-3, with D possibly TRBD1 on 6 matching bases. The CDR3 consists of 15 residues. Germline V CDR1 and CDR2: SGDLS, YYNGEE. V lost 3 bases and J lost 1, with 11 bases in between. DNA of the CDR3: TGTGCCAGCAGCGCGGGGGGGCAATCTGGAAACACCATATATTTT. As protein: CASSAGGQSGNTIYF.

The genes are TRBV6-6 and TRBJ1-1; D ambiguous. Germline assignment: CDR1 MNHNY and CDR2 SVGAGI (reference sequence). The CDR3 consists of 12 residues. V lost 5 bases to trimming and J lost 5 bases, with 9 bases between them. CDR3: CASSHLVTEAFF. The DNA of the CDR3 is TGTGCCAGCAGTCACTTAGTAACTGAAGCTTTCTTT.

The J gene is TRBJ2-1, the V gene TRBV28; unclear D gene. CDR3 length: 16 amino acids. Germline assignment: CDR1 MDHEN and CDR2 SYDVKM. V shed 5 bases and J shed 0 bases, with 14 bases lying between them. This CDR3 is CASSPASLSSYNEQFF. As DNA, the CDR3 is TGTGCCAGCAGTCCGGCTAGTCTGAGCTCCTACAATGAGCAGTTCTTC.